This paragraph covers one TCR beta chain sequence. Its specificity is not known. Libraries of TRB cDNA were made by 5' RACE and carried UMIs. TCRdb reanalyzed the 5' RACE reads, giving one entry per CDR3 protein sequence and no DNA. This table lists around 140,000 distinct CDR3 sequences. The record originates from a study of CXCR3-negative and CXCR3-positive naive CD8 T cells. Study findings and constraints: With respect to TRBV-TRBJ usage, naive CXCR3-negative and CXCR3-positive cells were similar; memory differed. The TRB CDR3s that CXCR3-positive naive cells carried were more hydrophobic than those of CXCR3-negative naive cells. Sequencing showed both naive subsets with comparably high diversity, and memory CD8+ cells much lower.

CDR1 SGHRS and CDR2 YFSETQ come from the germline V gene. The CDR3 is 16 amino acids. V gene TRBV5-1 combines with J gene TRBJ2-2. This clonotype was sampled from a human donor in good health. Some clones in this sample may be carry-over from other donors' samples. The source material was naive CXCR3+ CD8+ T cells from blood. Subset here: CD45RO-CCR7+CD27+CD95- naive CD8+ T cells expressing CXCR3 (TNR3+). The CDR3 spells CASSLATSSLTGELFF.